The present entry profiles one TCR beta chain with its context. This clonotype was seen more than once but under ten times. What antigen it recognizes has not been identified. The input lacks base qualities; no much larger clone sits a single base away. The sample is drawn from a study of T cell repertoires in cytomegalovirus infection (dated by TCRdb to the late 2010s). Describing the broader study: Peptide stimulations targeted recently identified HLA-C-restricted CMV epitopes, whose presentation resists viral immunomodulation, together with well-studied HLA-B-restricted epitopes. The HLA type of each donor mattered for the analysis, because public TCR beta signatures pointed to carriage of CMV infection along with the matching HLA type. The research as a whole found: In both this cohort and an independent roughly 400-donor cohort, the cumulative frequency of public TCR beta family members distinguished carriers of CMV infection plus the relevant HLA type. In the ex vivo response, HLA-C-restricted CMV-specific TCR beta clonotypes were dominant, and in two of eight donors the single most frequent clonotype came from this HLA-C-restricted group.

The treatment or condition label, as the study defines it: in vitro stimulation with specific CMV peptide epitopes to enrich CMV-specific T cells. Sequencing relied on an Illumina HiSeq 1500. TCRdb reran the public reads through fastp at Q25 and MiXCR, keeping productive beta chains. For every CDR3 protein sequence, its rows merge into one entry that carries the most common genes and DNA. The sample table holds around 69,000 distinct CDR3 sequences, of which less than 30% were seen once. The leading ten clones occupy 59% of the sample. CDR3 length: 12 amino acids, cysteine to phenylalanine. Just CDR3 DNA is preserved here, 36 bases in frame from base 1. V is cut back by 11 bases and J by 0 bases, with 3 bases in the junction unmatched. CDR1 and CDR2, looked up from the germline V gene (reference sequence), are SEHNR and FQNEAQ.

Sequenced material: CD8+ T cells from cultured PBMCs, taken from culture after CMV antigen stimulation. The sequence joins TRBV7-9 to TRBJ2-7, with TRBD1 matching 8 junction bases. The clonotype was recovered from a human donor in good health (CMV status not recorded). Some clones in this sample may be carry-over from other donors' samples. The bases are TGTGCCGTCCAGGGGGCCTCCTACGAGCAGTACTTC. The encoded protein is CAVQGASYEQYF.